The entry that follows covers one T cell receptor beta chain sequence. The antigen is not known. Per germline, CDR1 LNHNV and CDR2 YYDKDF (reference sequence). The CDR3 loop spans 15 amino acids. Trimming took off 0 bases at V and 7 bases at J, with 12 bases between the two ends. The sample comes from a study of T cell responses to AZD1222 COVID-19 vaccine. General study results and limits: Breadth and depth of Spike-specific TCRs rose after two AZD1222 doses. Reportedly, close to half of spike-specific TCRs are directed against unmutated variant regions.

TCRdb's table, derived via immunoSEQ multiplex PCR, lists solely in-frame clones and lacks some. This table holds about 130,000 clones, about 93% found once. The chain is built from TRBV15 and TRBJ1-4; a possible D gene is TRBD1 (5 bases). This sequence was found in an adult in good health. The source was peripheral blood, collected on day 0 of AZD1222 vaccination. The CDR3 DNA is TGTGCCACCAGCAGAGACAGGGTGGGGGGTGAAAAACTGTTTTTT. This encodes CATSRDRVGGEKLFF.